This TCR beta chain was retrieved from a study of blood T cell repertoires in COVID-19. The CDR3 runs 16 residues. Germline V gives CDR1 SGHTS, CDR2 YDEGEE. Trimming cost V 4 bases and J 7 bases, with 21 bases left between them. Libraries were prepared by immunoSEQ multiplex PCR; TCRdb keeps only in-frame clonotypes and omits some of them. Of 55,000 to 70,000 clones listed, roughly 80% are singletons. The specimen was peripheral blood. The TCR originated in a woman aged 80 or older with acute or convalescent COVID-19. This chain connects TRBV5-8 to TRBJ1-3; perhaps TRBD1 as D (6 bases). Here the CDR3 reads CASSRGTAVVLNTIYF. The CDR3 DNA reads as TGTGCCAGCAGCAGGGGGACCGCGGTTGTTCTCAACACCATATATTTT.